Listed here are 19 T cell receptor beta chains from one sample, sequenced in a study of T cell changes during pregnancy in multiple sclerosis. Assay: immunoSEQ multiplex PCR; the TCRdb copy retains only in-frame clones and omits some. The sample lists about 100,000 clones, roughly 90% occurring once. The material sequenced was peripheral blood, taken after pregnancy. These receptors originate from a female donor with multiple sclerosis, enrolled in a pregnancy study.

V usage is TRBV11-3 and J usage is TRBJ2-2; perhaps TRBD2 as D (5 bases). Trimming removed 5 bases at V and 0 bases at J, with 7 bases between. Germline CDR1 and CDR2: SGHNT and YENEEA. CDR3 length: 14 amino acids. The CDR3 loop reads CASSLTTNTGELFF. As DNA, the CDR3 is TGTGCCAGCAGCCTGACTACGAACACCGGGGAGCTGTTTTTT.

The CDR3 spells CASSLRVATEAFF. The CDR3 nucleotides read TGTGCCAGCAGTTTGCGGGTGGCCACTGAAGCTTTCTTT. The V gene is TRBV27, the J gene TRBJ1-1; D uncertain. V lost 3 bases, J lost 4 bases, and 9 bases lay in between. Per the germline V gene, CDR1 is MNHEY and CDR2 is SMNVEV (reference sequence). The CDR3 runs 13 residues.

The chain uses TRBV11-1 and TRBJ1-2, with 9 nucleotides matching TRBD1. Germline assignment: CDR1 SGHAT and CDR2 FQDESV (reference sequence). CDR3 length: 17 residues. V lost 5 bases, J lost 4 bases, and 14 bases stayed unmatched. CDR3 nucleotides: TGTGCCAGCAGCCCCGGGACAGGGACGACATACCGCTATGGCTACACCTTC. Protein product: CASSPGTGTTYRYGYTF. The full variable domain, rest sourced from reference TRBV11-1 and TRBJ1-2, is EAEVAQSPRYKITEKSQAVAFWCDPISGHATLYWYRQILGQGPELLVQFQDESVVDDSQLPKDRFSAERLKGVDSTLKIQPAELGDSAMYLCASSPGTGTTYRYGYTFGSGTRLTVV.

This sequence joins TRBV7-9 and TRBJ2-1; 8 bases fit TRBD2. Losses at the gene ends were 5 bases for V and 1 base for J; bases not matched to a gene: 4. This CDR3 comprises 15 residues. Germline values: CDR1 SEHNR, CDR2 FQNEAQ (reference sequence). The CDR3 nucleotides read TGTGCCAGCAGCCCCAGCGGGAGTTCCTACAATGAGCAGTTCTTC. Its protein product is CASSPSGSSYNEQFF.

V and J are TRBV9 and TRBJ2-1; 13 bases match TRBD2. The CDR3 runs 15 residues. Losses at the gene ends were 0 bases for V and 9 bases for J; bases not matched to a gene: 3. The V gene's germline CDR1 is SGDLS and CDR2 YYNGEE. The CDR3 is CASSVVLAGGSEQFF. The CDR3 bases are TGTGCCAGCAGCGTAGTACTAGCGGGGGGGAGTGAGCAGTTCTTC. The entire variable domain, with the rest obtained from reference TRBV9 and TRBJ2-1, is as follows: DSGVTQTPKHLITATGQRVTLRCSPRSGDLSVYWYQQSLDQGLQFLIQYYNGEERAKGNILERFSAQQFPDLHSELNLSSLELGDSALYFCASSVVLAGGSEQFFGPGTRLTVL.

V gene TRBV19 combines with J gene TRBJ2-7; D is perhaps TRBD1 (6 bases). Germline V gives CDR1 LNHDA, CDR2 SQIVND (reference sequence). V lost 10 bases to trimming and J lost 0 bases, with 13 bases between them. This CDR3 comprises 13 residues. The CDR3 coding sequence is TGTGCCACAACGTCCAGGGGCTCCTACGAGCAGTACTTC. Residues: CATTSRGSYEQYF.

The chain combines TRBV19 with TRBJ1-3; D gene uncertain. V gave up 2 bases and J gave up 0 bases, with 14 bases separating them. This CDR3 spans 17 amino acids. Germline V CDR1 and CDR2: LNHDA, SQIVND (reference sequence). The CDR3, as DNA: TGTGCCAGTAGTATACGAGGAAGGTCTTTCTCTGGAAACACCATATATTTT. Encoded protein: CASSIRGRSFSGNTIYF.

J is TRBJ2-5 and V is TRBV10-2; D ambiguous. CDR1 and CDR2 from the germline V gene are WSHSY and SAAADI. CDR3 length equals 13 residues. V was cut by 8 bases and J by 5 bases, with 15 bases left in between. CDR3 in amino acids: CASGFSRSETQYF. Here the CDR3 DNA reads TGCGCCAGCGGCTTCTCTAGAAGCGAGACCCAGTACTTC.

The chain carries TRBV15 and TRBJ2-5; TRBD2 aligns across 8 bases. Germline CDR1 LNHNV, CDR2 YYDKDF (reference sequence). The CDR3 totals 14 residues. J was trimmed by 2 bases and V by 3 bases; bases with no gene match: 2. In nucleotides, the CDR3 is TGTGCCACCAGCAGCGGGGGGGCTCAAGAGACCCAGTACTTC. As protein: CATSSGGAQETQYF.

This chain connects TRBV19 to TRBJ2-1; TRBD2 aligns across 7 bases. J gave up 3 bases and V 4 bases, and 3 bases lay outside the gene matches. From germline, CDR1 is LNHDA and CDR2 SQIVND (reference sequence). The CDR3 length is 14 residues. The DNA for the CDR3 is TGTGCCAGTAGTAGAGGACTAGTCTACAATGAGCAGTTCTTC. Its protein is CASSRGLVYNEQFF.

This clone was seen once. V is TRBV19 and J is TRBJ2-3; D is uncertain. The CDR3 is made up of 13 amino acids. Trimming removed 7 bases from V and 6 bases from J, with 14 bases in between. Germline V gene data show CDR1 as LNHDA and CDR2 as SQIVND (reference sequence). The CDR3 region has the DNA TGTGCCAGTACCCGGTCCCCAAGCGATACGCAGTATTTT. This sequence encodes CASTRSPSDTQYF.

The chain has TRBV28 and TRBJ2-7; D is unclear. The CDR3 length is 13 residues. Germline V CDR1 and CDR2: MDHEN, SYDVKM. Deletions cut 6 bases from V and 0 bases from J, with 9 bases between. The CDR3 DNA is TGTGCCAGCAGCACATTAAACTCCTACGAGCAGTACTTC. It codes for CASSTLNSYEQYF. Combining the CDR3 with reference TRBV28 and TRBJ2-7 gives the whole variable domain DVKVTQSSRYLVKRTGEKVFLECVQDMDHENMFWYRQDPGLGLRLIYFSYDVKMKEKGDIPEGYSVSREKKERFSLILESASTNQTSMYLCASSTLNSYEQYFGPGTRLTVT.

Notes on this clone: Within the sample, other DNA sequences also encode this same CDR3. The rearrangement uses TRBV6-4 and TRBJ2-3, with 7 bases fitting TRBD1. Trimming cost V 0 bases and J 4 bases; bases outside gene matches: 1. Germline V gene lookup returns CDR1 MRHNA and CDR2 SNTAGT. The CDR3 runs to 14 residues. The CDR3 loop is CASSDSQGADTQYF. CDR3 in DNA: TGTGCCAGCAGTGACTCGCAGGGGGCAGATACGCAGTATTTT.

The gene calls are TRBV6-1 and TRBJ2-4, with TRBD1 matching 8 bases. The trim removed 7 bases at V and 2 bases at J, leaving 7 bases unmatched. The CDR3 is made up of 15 amino acids. CDR1 and CDR2 (germline): MNHNS, SASEGT. CDR3 DNA: TGTGCCAGCACCTGGACAGGGAGGCCCAAAAACATTCAGTACTTC. Protein product: CASTWTGRPKNIQYF.

This chain joins TRBV27 and TRBJ2-3; 7 nucleotides line up with TRBD2. The CDR3 has 16 residues. With V trimmed by 5 bases and J by 1 base, 9 bases remained unmatched. Germline values: CDR1 MNHEY, CDR2 SMNVEV (reference sequence). CDR3 bases: TGTGCCAGCAGTCTAAAGCGGGGACTGGGCACAGATACGCAGTATTTT. The encoded protein is CASSLKRGLGTDTQYF.

The V gene is TRBV7-6, the J gene TRBJ2-7, with 8 bases fitting TRBD1. The CDR3 length is 14 residues. Per germline, CDR1 SGHVS and CDR2 FNYEAQ. V lost 5 bases, J lost 12 bases, and 15 bases stayed unmatched. The CDR3 loop is CASSPAEDRVLWYF. In DNA form, the CDR3 reads TGTGCCAGCAGCCCGGCGGAGGACAGGGTGCTTTGGTACTTC.

This clone has just one count. This rearrangement joins TRBV27 to TRBJ2-7; 7 positions agree with TRBD2. Germline CDR1 MNHEY, CDR2 SMNVEV (reference sequence). J gave up 0 bases and V 6 bases, and 8 bases lay outside the gene matches. The CDR3 is 15 amino acids. This CDR3 reads CASSKKGLYSYEQYF. CDR3 in DNA: TGTGCCAGCAGCAAAAAGGGACTATACTCCTACGAGCAGTACTTC.

V gene TRBV6-1 combines with J gene TRBJ2-5; weak D call: TRBD1 (5 bases). CDR3 length: 14 residues. In germline, CDR1 is MNHNS, CDR2 SASEGT. V shed 3 bases and J shed 5 bases, with 13 bases lying between them. CDR3 protein: CASSEGSKGETQYF. The CDR3 region has the DNA TGTGCCAGCAGTGAGGGCTCTAAGGGGGAGACCCAGTACTTC.

The chain has TRBV5-5 and TRBJ1-2; 9 positions match TRBD1. The CDR3 runs 18 residues. J was trimmed by 4 bases and V by 3 bases; bases with no gene match: 16. Germline values: CDR1 SGHKS, CDR2 YYEKEE (reference sequence). The CDR3: CASSSNPGTGRVGYGYTF. The CDR3 region has the DNA TGTGCCAGCAGCTCTAACCCCGGGACAGGGCGTGTTGGCTATGGCTACACCTTC.